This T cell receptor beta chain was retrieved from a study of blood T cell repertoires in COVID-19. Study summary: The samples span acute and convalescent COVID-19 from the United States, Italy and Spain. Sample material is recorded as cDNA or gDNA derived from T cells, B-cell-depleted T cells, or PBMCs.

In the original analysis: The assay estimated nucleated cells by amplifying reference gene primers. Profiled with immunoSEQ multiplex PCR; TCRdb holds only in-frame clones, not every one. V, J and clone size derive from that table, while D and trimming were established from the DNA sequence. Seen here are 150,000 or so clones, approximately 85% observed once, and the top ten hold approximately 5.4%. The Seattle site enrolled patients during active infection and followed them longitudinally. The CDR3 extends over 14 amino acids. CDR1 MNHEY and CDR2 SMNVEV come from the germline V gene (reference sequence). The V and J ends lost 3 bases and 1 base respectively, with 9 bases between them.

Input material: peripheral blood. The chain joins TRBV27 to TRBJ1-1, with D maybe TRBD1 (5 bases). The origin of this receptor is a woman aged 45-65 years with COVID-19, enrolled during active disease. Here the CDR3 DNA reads TGTGCCAGCAGTTTGGGGGGACCGAACACTGAAGCTTTCTTT. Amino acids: CASSLGGPNTEAFF.